These 32 T cell receptor beta chains were sequenced from one sample in a study of cytomegalovirus exposure and HLA in healthy donors. 60 Vbeta and 13 Jbeta primers were used in PCR. Sequencing was performed with immunoSEQ multiplex PCR; in TCRdb, only in-frame clones are kept and a portion is missing. This table has about 120,000 clones, approximately 70% appearing once. What was sequenced was PBMCs. Receptors originate from a man younger than 30 in good health and CMV-seronegative.

The CDR3 sequence is CASSLVVHEAFF. The CDR3 nucleotides read TGTGCCAGCTCCTTGGTTGTACATGAAGCTTTCTTT. The rearrangement links TRBV28 to TRBJ1-1; D gene unclear. The CDR3 runs 12 residues. V gave up 8 bases and J gave up 7 bases, with 14 bases separating them. CDR1 MDHEN and CDR2 SYDVKM come from the germline V gene.

The chain employs TRBV5-1 and TRBJ1-1, with 8 bases that match TRBD1. In germline, CDR1 is SGHRS, CDR2 YFSETQ. The V segment lost 5 bases and the J segment 0 bases; nucleotides outside the gene matches: 0. The CDR3 is 13 residues long. The CDR3 spells CASRGQVNTEAFF. The CDR3 region has the DNA TGCGCCAGCAGGGGACAGGTGAACACTGAAGCTTTCTTT. The variable domain in full, with the rest retrieved from reference TRBV5-1 and TRBJ1-1, is KAGVTQTPRYLIKTRGQQVTLSCSPISGHRSVSWYQQTPGQGLQFLFEYFSETQRNKGNFPGRFSGRQFSNSRSEMNVSTLELGDSALYLCASRGQVNTEAFFGQGTRLTVV.

The chain has TRBV5-1 and TRBJ2-2; D perhaps matches TRBD1 (6 bases). The CDR3 consists of 15 residues. The V end lost 0 bases, the J end lost 4 bases, and 10 bases lay between the germline ends. Germline-derived CDR1 and CDR2 are SGHRS and YFSETQ. The CDR3 loop is CASSLAQGPTGELFF. The CDR3 DNA follows: TGCGCCAGCAGCTTGGCACAGGGCCCCACCGGGGAGCTGTTTTTT.

The V gene is TRBV4-2, the J gene TRBJ2-7; D may be TRBD1 (5 bases). Trimming left V 1 base short and J 0 bases short, with 16 bases between. The germline V gene has CDR1 LGHNA and CDR2 YNFKEQ. The CDR3 sequence is 17 residues long. CDR3 amino acids: CASSQGSAGILSYEQYF. The CDR3 nucleotides read TGTGCCAGCAGCCAAGGGTCGGCAGGGATCCTCTCCTACGAGCAGTACTTC.

The V call is TRBV6-5, the J call TRBJ1-2, with D maybe TRBD1 (6 bases). V gave up 5 bases and J gave up 2 bases, with 15 bases separating them. Germline lookup yields CDR1 MNHEY and CDR2 SVGAGI. The CDR3 runs to 15 residues. CDR3 coding DNA: TGTGCCAGCAGTCCCTATTTCGACAGGAACTATGGCTACACCTTC. Encoded protein: CASSPYFDRNYGYTF.

The chain employs TRBV5-6 and TRBJ2-7; D is possibly TRBD2 (6 bases). V was pared by 5 bases and J by 3 bases, with 12 bases between. This CDR3 is 13 amino acids long. Germline V gives CDR1 SGHDT, CDR2 YYEEEE. The CDR3 DNA reads TGTGCCAGCAGGAGGACCGGGGGCTACGAGCAGTACTTC. Translating gives CASRRTGGYEQYF.

The rearrangement uses TRBV9 and TRBJ1-1; a weak D match, TRBD1 (5 bases). The V and J ends lost 4 bases and 8 bases respectively, with 21 bases between them. This CDR3 contains 15 residues. In germline, CDR1 is SGDLS, CDR2 YYNGEE. The CDR3 sequence: CASSTGGEVPGEAFF. CDR3 coding DNA: TGTGCCAGCAGCACCGGGGGGGAGGTGCCCGGCGAAGCTTTCTTT.

V is TRBV10-3 and J is TRBJ2-5; D may be TRBD2 (6 bases). V lost 10 bases and J 2 bases, leaving 17 bases between the germline ends. CDR1 ENHRY and CDR2 SYGVKD come from the germline V gene. The CDR3 contains 14 residues. The CDR3 DNA reads as TGTGCCACCCGAGGGGCCGGGGGACAAGAGACCCAGTACTTC. This encodes CATRGAGGQETQYF.

This clone has a handful of counts. The gene calls are TRBV5-8 and TRBJ2-3; D is unresolved. The germline V gene has CDR1 SGHTS and CDR2 YDEGEE. Trimming cost V 0 bases and J 7 bases, with 6 bases left between them. The CDR3 is 12 amino acids. The CDR3 sequence: CASSLVRYTQYF. CDR3 coding DNA: TGTGCCAGCAGCTTGGTGCGTTATACGCAGTATTTT.

The table lists this clone with a few counts. The chain uses TRBV19 and TRBJ1-5; 11 bases are a match to TRBD1. The germline V gene has CDR1 LNHDA and CDR2 SQIVND (reference sequence). The CDR3 covers 14 residues. The ends lost 7 bases at V and 6 bases at J; junction bases unmatched: 5. CDR3 sequence reads: CASTPGQGAQPQHF. Written as DNA, the CDR3 is TGTGCCAGTACCCCCGGACAGGGGGCTCAGCCCCAGCATTTT. Full variable domain (remainder filled in from reference TRBV19 and TRBJ1-5): DGGITQSPKYLFRKEGQNVTLSCEQNLNHDAMYWYRQDPGQGLRLIYYSQIVNDFQKGDIAEGYSVSREKKESFPLTVTSAQKNPTAFYLCASTPGQGAQPQHFGDGTRLSIL.

The gene calls are TRBV10-3 and TRBJ1-1, with no clear D. The length of the CDR3 is 14 residues. Trimming shortened V by 1 base and J by 9 bases, and 15 bases separated the two germline ends. Per germline, CDR1 ENHRY and CDR2 SYGVKD. The CDR3 region has the DNA TGTGCCATCAGTGAGTTACGGTTCCTGAAAAAAGCTTTCTTT. Its protein product is CAISELRFLKKAFF.

The chain couples TRBV6-1 to TRBJ2-2, with 7 bases identical to TRBD2. The CDR3 spans 16 residues. With V trimmed by 2 bases and J by 8 bases, 11 bases remained unmatched. CDR1 and CDR2 (germline): MNHNS, SASEGT. The CDR3 bases are TGTGCCAGCAGTGAACCCGGGGGGACCGCACCGGGGGAGCTGTTTTTT. This sequence encodes CASSEPGGTAPGELFF.

A few counts support this clone. The rearrangement joins TRBV7-7 to TRBJ2-2, with 11 bases that match TRBD2. The CDR3 is 19 residues long. The trim removed 1 base at V and 1 base at J, leaving 8 bases unmatched. Germline V gene lookup returns CDR1 SSHAT and CDR2 FNYEAQ (reference sequence). The CDR3 reads CASSLVTGGTSGNTGELFF. For the CDR3, the DNA is TGTGCCAGCAGCTTAGTTACCGGGGGGACTAGCGGGAACACCGGGGAGCTGTTTTTT.

The DNA for the CDR3 is TGTGCCAGCAGCTTGTCACTAGCGGGAGGAGAGACCCAGTACTTC. Its protein product is CASSLSLAGGETQYF. This sequence joins TRBV5-6 and TRBJ2-5, with 12 bases fitting TRBD2. The J segment lost 4 bases and the V segment lost 1 base, leaving 2 bases of the junction unmatched. Germline V CDR1 and CDR2: SGHDT, YYEEEE. There are 15 residues in the CDR3.

This clone was picked up a small number of times. At one boundary the junction diverges from the germline segment, which might be a read error. This chain joins TRBV6-6 and TRBJ2-3; 9 bases are shared with TRBD1. Germline CDR1 reads MNHNY; CDR2 reads SVGAGI (reference sequence). The CDR3 has 16 amino acids. The CDR3 DNA reads TGTGCCAGCAGTTACACAATAACAGGGGGCACGGATACGCAGTATTTT. Translating gives CASSYTITGGTDTQYF.

Only a few counts were recorded for this clone. The CDR3 bases are TGTGCCAGCAGCTTCAGGGCAACTAATGAAAAACTGTTTTTT. It specifies CASSFRATNEKLFF. The chain has TRBV5-4 and TRBJ1-4; perhaps TRBD1 as D (5 bases). Trimming stripped 2 bases from V and 0 bases from J, with 5 bases between. CDR1 is SGHNT and CDR2 is YYREEE in the germline V gene (reference sequence). CDR3 size: 14 residues.

The chain recombines TRBV7-8 with TRBJ1-5, with D unresolved. Germline loops: CDR1 SGHVS, CDR2 FQNEAQ. V dropped 2 bases and J dropped 7 bases, with 21 bases sitting between them. The CDR3 has 17 residues. The CDR3 reads CASSLIGRRRTSQPQHF. For the CDR3, the DNA is TGTGCCAGCAGCTTAATTGGAAGAAGGAGAACGTCACAGCCCCAGCATTTT.

V gene TRBV28 combines with J gene TRBJ2-4; 7 bases align to TRBD1. The CDR3 totals 16 residues. Losses at the gene ends were 1 base for V and 4 bases for J; bases not matched to a gene: 7. Germline lookup yields CDR1 MDHEN and CDR2 SYDVKM. The CDR3 region has the DNA TGTGCCAGCAGTTTATTCCCCTCGACAGGGAAAAACATTCAGTACTTC. Translated: CASSLFPSTGKNIQYF.

The rearrangement links TRBV29-1 to TRBJ1-1; TRBD1 is a possible D gene (6 bases). From germline, CDR1 is SQVTM and CDR2 ANQGSEA. V gave up 4 bases and J gave up 1 base, with 10 bases separating them. The CDR3 has 13 residues. CDR3 nucleotides: TGCAGCGTTGGAGAAGGGGGGAACACTGAAGCTTTCTTT. Its translation: CSVGEGGNTEAFF. The full variable domain, in which reference TRBV29-1 and TRBJ1-1 provide the parts outside the CDR3, is SAVISQKPSRDICQRGTSLTIQCQVDSQVTMMFWYRQQPGQSLTLIATANQGSEATYESGFVIDKFPISRPNLTFSTLTVSNMSPEDSSIYLCSVGEGGNTEAFFGQGTRLTVV.

The chain combines TRBV28 with TRBJ1-1; possible D gene TRBD1, 6 bases. The CDR3 is made up of 15 amino acids. Between the trimmed V and J ends, which lost 5 bases and 1 base, there was a span of 14 bases. CDR1 is MDHEN, CDR2 SYDVKM, per germline. CDR3 in DNA: TGTGCCAGCAGTCCCTCCCCAGGGGCGAACACTGAAGCTTTCTTT. Its translation: CASSPSPGANTEAFF.

The chain uses TRBV4-1 and TRBJ1-4; no clear D gene. The CDR3 runs 17 residues. Trimming removed 0 bases from V and 1 base from J, with 12 bases in between. Germline loops: CDR1 MGHRA, CDR2 YSYEKL. The CDR3 loop reads CASSQEGGKGTNEKLFF. CDR3 nucleotide sequence: TGCGCCAGCAGCCAAGAAGGAGGGAAGGGAACTAATGAAAAACTGTTTTTT.

The rearrangement joins TRBV28 to TRBJ1-2, with D possibly matching TRBD1 (5 bases). Between the trimmed V and J ends, which lost 5 bases and 13 bases, there was a span of 14 bases. Germline CDR1 reads MDHEN; CDR2 reads SYDVKM. CDR3 length: 11 amino acids. The CDR3 region is CASSLKGRATF. In DNA form, the CDR3 reads TGTGCCAGCAGTCTCAAGGGGCGAGCCACCTTC.

In its sample, this clone was seen once. The chain joins TRBV18 to TRBJ2-2, with D perhaps TRBD1 (7 bases). Between the trimmed V and J ends, which lost 2 bases and 5 bases, there was a span of 12 bases. CDR3 length: 15 amino acids. Per the germline V gene, CDR1 is KGHSH and CDR2 is LQKENI. Here the CDR3 reads CASSPEPGGTGELFF. The DNA of the CDR3 is TGTGCCAGCTCACCAGAACCAGGGGGGACCGGGGAGCTGTTTTTT.

J is TRBJ1-2 and V is TRBV30; D gene uncertain. Germline CDR1 reads GTSNPN; CDR2 reads SVGIG (reference sequence). The CDR3 contains 12 residues. V was cut by 0 bases and J by 7 bases, with 9 bases left in between. In DNA, the CDR3 is TGTGCCTGGAGTGTGGCCCGGGGTGGCTACACCTTC. It specifies CAWSVARGGYTF.

The rearrangement joins TRBV6-1 to TRBJ2-3; 9 bases are a match to TRBD1. Germline CDR1 MNHNS, CDR2 SASEGT. The CDR3 runs to 16 residues. With 1 base clipped from V and 4 bases from J, the junction kept 6 bases outside the gene matches. The CDR3 sequence: CASSEEDRGISDTQYF. The CDR3 DNA follows: TGTGCCAGCAGTGAAGAGGACAGGGGTATATCAGATACGCAGTATTTT.

This clone has just a few counts. This chain joins TRBV27 and TRBJ2-7, with D possibly being TRBD2 (5 bases). V lost 7 bases and J lost 6, with 16 bases in between. The CDR3 consists of 13 residues. Germline V CDR1 and CDR2: MNHEY, SMNVEV (reference sequence). The CDR3 bases are TGTGCCAGCATGATACGGGGTATCACCGAGCAGTACTTC. Translation gives CASMIRGITEQYF.

The gene calls are TRBV5-1 and TRBJ1-1, with 7 bases lining up with TRBD1. The V gene's germline CDR1 is SGHRS and CDR2 YFSETQ. Germline trimming cut 4 bases from V and 8 bases from J; bases unmatched to any gene: 11. This CDR3 region has 14 residues. The CDR3 region is CASSPDGTAYEAFF. CDR3 in DNA: TGCGCCAGCAGCCCAGACGGGACAGCCTACGAAGCTTTCTTT.

This clone was detected only once. The junction departs from the called germline gene at one end, perhaps through a read error. Additional DNA sequences in this sample encode the identical CDR3. The chain joins TRBV15 to TRBJ1-1; tentatively, D is TRBD1 (5 bases). The CDR3 length is 13 residues. Per the germline V gene, CDR1 is LNHNV and CDR2 is YYDKDF (reference sequence). Here the CDR3 reads CATSSVGGTEAFF. CDR3 sequence (DNA): TGTGCCACCAGCAGTGTTGGAGGGACTGAGGCTTTCTTT.

The J gene is TRBJ2-3, the V gene TRBV6-4; no clear D. The V gene's germline CDR1 is MRHNA and CDR2 SNTAGT. The V end was cut by 6 bases, the J end by 9 bases, with 10 bases between. The CDR3 has 11 residues. CDR3 residues: CASSSGGTQYF. In DNA, the CDR3 is TGTGCCAGCAGCTCTGGCGGAACGCAGTATTTT.

V and J are TRBV19 and TRBJ2-2, with 10 bases fitting TRBD1. J was trimmed by 6 bases and V by 5 bases; bases with no gene match: 3. This CDR3 has 14 residues. The V gene's germline CDR1 is LNHDA and CDR2 SQIVND (reference sequence). The CDR3 coding sequence is TGTGCCAGTAGTGACAGGGGGCCGGCCGGGGAGCTGTTTTTT. It translates to CASSDRGPAGELFF.

This chain links TRBV10-3 with TRBJ2-6, with a tentative D call TRBD2 (5 bases). From germline, CDR1 is ENHRY and CDR2 SYGVKD. The CDR3 sequence is 15 residues long. Trimming removed 4 bases from V and 3 bases from J, with 10 bases in between. CDR3 protein: CAISASGSGANVLTF. Here the CDR3 DNA reads TGTGCCATCAGTGCGTCGGGGAGTGGGGCCAACGTCCTGACTTTC.

V gene TRBV30 combines with J gene TRBJ2-7, with 11 bases aligning to TRBD2. The germline CDR1 and CDR2 sequences are GTSNPN and SVGIG (reference sequence). CDR3 length equals 13 residues. The V segment lost 3 bases and the J segment 5 bases; nucleotides outside the gene matches: 3. Here the CDR3 reads CAWRLAGGHEQYF. CDR3 DNA: TGTGCCTGGAGGCTAGCGGGGGGCCACGAGCAGTACTTC.